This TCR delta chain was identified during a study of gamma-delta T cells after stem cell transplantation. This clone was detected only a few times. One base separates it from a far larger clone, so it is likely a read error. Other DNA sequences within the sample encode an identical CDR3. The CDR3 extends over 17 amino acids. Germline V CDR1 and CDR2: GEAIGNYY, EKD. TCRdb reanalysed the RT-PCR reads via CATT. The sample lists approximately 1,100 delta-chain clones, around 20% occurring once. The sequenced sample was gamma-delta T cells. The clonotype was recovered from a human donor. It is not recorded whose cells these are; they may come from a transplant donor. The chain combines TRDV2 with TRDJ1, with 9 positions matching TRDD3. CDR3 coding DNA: TGTGCCTGTGACTCTATAGACGGGGGGATACTTTCCGATAAACTTATCTTT. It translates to CACDSIDGGILSDKLIF.